This T cell receptor (beta chain) was sequenced during a study of pediatric ulcerative colitis. Study results and caveats: Ulcerative colitis patients shared more blood-rectal clones than controls.

Regarding this clone: Its antigen is undetermined.

Profiled with immunoSEQ multiplex PCR; TCRdb holds only in-frame clones, not every one. The top ten hold 1.5% of the sample, which has roughly 60,000 clones, 87% seen once. Source material: blood. The sequence was collected from a boy aged 5-17 years who was a control in a study of pediatric ulcerative colitis.

The CDR3 DNA sequence: TGTGCCAGCAGATCAACACTACTAAATGGCTACACCTTC. Translating it yields CASRSTLLNGYTF. The chain carries TRBV6-1 and TRBJ1-2; D is unclear. Germline values: CDR1 MNHNS, CDR2 SASEGT. V shed 6 bases and J shed 6 bases, with 14 bases lying between them. The CDR3 is made up of 13 amino acids.